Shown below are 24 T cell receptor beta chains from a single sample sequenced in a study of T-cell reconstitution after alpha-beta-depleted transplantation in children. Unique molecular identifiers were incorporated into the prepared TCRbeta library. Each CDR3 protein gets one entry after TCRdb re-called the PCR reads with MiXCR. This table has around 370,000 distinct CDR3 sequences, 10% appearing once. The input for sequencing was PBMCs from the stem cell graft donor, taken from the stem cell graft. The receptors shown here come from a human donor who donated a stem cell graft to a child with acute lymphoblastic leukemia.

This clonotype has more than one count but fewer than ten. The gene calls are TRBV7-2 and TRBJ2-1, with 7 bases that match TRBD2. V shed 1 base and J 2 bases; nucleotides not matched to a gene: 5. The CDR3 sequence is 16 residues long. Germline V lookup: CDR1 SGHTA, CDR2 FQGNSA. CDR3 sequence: CASSLVLAAAYNEQFF. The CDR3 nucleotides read TGTGCCAGCAGCTTAGTTCTAGCGGCGGCCTACAATGAGCAGTTCTTC.

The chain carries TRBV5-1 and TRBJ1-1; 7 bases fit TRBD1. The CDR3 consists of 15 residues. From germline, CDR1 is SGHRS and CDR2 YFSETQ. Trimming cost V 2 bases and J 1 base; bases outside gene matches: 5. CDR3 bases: TGCGCCAGCAGCTTACGCGGGACAGAGAACACTGAAGCTTTCTTT. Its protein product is CASSLRGTENTEAFF.

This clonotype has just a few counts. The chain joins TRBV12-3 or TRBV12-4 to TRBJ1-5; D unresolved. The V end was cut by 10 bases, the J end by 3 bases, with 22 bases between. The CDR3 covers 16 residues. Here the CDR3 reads CATARSEGYFNQPQHF. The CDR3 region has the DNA TGTGCCACGGCCCGGTCAGAGGGATACTTCAATCAGCCCCAGCATTTT.

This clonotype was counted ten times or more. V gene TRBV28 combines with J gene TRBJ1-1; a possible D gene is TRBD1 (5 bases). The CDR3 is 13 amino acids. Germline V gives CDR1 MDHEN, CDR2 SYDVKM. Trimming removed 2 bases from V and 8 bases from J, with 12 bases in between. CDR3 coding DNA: TGTGCCAGCAGTTTACCGGGGGTAAGAGAAGCTTTCTTT. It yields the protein CASSLPGVREAFF.

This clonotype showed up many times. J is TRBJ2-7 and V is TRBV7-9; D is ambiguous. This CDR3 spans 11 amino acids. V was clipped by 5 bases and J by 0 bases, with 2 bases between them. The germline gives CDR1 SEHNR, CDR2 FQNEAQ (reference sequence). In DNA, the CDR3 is TGTGCCAGCAGCCGCTCCTACGAGCAGTACTTC. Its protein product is CASSRSYEQYF.

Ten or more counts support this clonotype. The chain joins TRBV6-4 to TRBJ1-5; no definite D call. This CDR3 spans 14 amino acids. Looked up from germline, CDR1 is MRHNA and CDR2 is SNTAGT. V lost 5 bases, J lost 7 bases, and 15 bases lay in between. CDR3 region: CASSSDGGEQPQHF. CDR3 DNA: TGTGCCAGCAGTTCGGACGGCGGAGAACAGCCCCAGCATTTT.

The CDR3 protein is CASSQELEGAWQPQHF. CDR3 DNA: TGCGCCAGCAGCCAAGAGTTGGAGGGGGCTTGGCAGCCCCAGCATTTT. The chain links TRBV4-3 to TRBJ1-5; 7 nucleotides match TRBD1. Germline-derived CDR1 and CDR2 are LGHNA and YSLEER. V shed 0 bases, J shed 7 bases, and the junction held 9 bases outside the gene matches. The CDR3 length is 16 residues.

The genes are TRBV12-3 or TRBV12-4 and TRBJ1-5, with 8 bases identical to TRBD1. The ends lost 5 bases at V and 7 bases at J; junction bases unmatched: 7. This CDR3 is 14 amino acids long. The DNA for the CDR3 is TGTGCCAGCAGTCACAGGGGGGAAGACCAGCCCCAGCATTTT. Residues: CASSHRGEDQPQHF.

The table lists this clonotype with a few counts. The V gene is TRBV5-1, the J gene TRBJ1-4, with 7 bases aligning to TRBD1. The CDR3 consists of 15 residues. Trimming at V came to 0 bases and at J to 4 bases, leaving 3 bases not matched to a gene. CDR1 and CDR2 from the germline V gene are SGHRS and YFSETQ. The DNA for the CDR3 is TGCGCCAGCAGCTTGGGTACAGGGGTTAATGAAAAACTGTTTTTT. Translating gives CASSLGTGVNEKLFF.

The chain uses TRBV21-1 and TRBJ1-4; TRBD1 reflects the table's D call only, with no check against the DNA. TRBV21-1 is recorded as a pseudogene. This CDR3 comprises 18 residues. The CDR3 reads CASNPWWGNRGPFEKLFF. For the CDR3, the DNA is TGTGCCAGCAACCCGTGGTGGGGAAACAGGGGGCCCTTTGAAAAACTGTTTTTT.

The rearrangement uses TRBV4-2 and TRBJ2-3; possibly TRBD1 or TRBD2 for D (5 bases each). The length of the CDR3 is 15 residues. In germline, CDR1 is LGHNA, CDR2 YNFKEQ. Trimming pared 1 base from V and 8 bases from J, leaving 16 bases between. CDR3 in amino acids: CASSQVRESQGTQYF. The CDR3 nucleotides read TGTGCCAGCAGCCAAGTGAGGGAGAGCCAGGGTACGCAGTATTTT.

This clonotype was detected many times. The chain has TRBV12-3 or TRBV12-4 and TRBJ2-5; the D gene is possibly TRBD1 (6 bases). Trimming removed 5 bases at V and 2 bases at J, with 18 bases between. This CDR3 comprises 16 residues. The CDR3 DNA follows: TGTGCCAGCAGTCCGAAAGGGGGAGTACGTCAAGAGACCCAGTACTTC. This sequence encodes CASSPKGGVRQETQYF.

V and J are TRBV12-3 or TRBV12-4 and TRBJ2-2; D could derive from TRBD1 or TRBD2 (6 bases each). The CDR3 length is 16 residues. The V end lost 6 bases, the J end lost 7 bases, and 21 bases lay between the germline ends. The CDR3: CASRPTGGTMGGELFF. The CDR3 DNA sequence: TGTGCCAGCAGGCCTACGGGCGGGACAATGGGCGGGGAGCTGTTTTTT.

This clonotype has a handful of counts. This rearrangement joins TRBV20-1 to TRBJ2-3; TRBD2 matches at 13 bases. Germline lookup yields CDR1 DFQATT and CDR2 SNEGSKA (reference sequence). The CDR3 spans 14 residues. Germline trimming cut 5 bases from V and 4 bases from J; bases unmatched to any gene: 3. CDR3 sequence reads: CSASGLAGPDTQYF. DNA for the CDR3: TGCAGTGCTTCGGGACTAGCGGGACCAGATACGCAGTATTTT.

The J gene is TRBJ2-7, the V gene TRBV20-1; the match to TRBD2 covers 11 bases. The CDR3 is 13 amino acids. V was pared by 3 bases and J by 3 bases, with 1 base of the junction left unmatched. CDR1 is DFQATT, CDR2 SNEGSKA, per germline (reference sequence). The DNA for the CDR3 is TGCAGTGCTAGGGGACTAGCGGTCTACGAGCAGTACTTC. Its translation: CSARGLAVYEQYF.

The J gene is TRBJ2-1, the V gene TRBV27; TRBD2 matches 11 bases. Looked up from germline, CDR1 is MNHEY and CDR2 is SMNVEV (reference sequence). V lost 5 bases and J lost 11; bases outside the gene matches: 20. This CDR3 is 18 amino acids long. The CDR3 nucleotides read TGTGCCAGCAGTCCACCCGGGGGACTAGCGGACGACATGGTGAAGCAGTTCTTC. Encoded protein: CASSPPGGLADDMVKQFF.

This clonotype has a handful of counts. The chain's CDR3 is CAISDSGTDYGYTF. As DNA, the CDR3 is TGTGCCATCAGTGACTCCGGGACGGACTATGGCTACACCTTC. V and J are TRBV10-3 and TRBJ1-2; D is perhaps TRBD1 (5 bases). This CDR3 has 14 residues. V gave up 3 bases and J gave up 3 bases, with 11 bases separating them. Germline V gives CDR1 ENHRY, CDR2 SYGVKD.

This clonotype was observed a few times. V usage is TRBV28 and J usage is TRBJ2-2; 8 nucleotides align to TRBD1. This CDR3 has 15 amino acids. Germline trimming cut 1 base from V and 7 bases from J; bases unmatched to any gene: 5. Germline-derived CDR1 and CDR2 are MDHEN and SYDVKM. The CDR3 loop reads CASSLSGGASGELFF. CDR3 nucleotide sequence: TGTGCCAGCAGTTTATCAGGGGGCGCGAGCGGGGAGCTGTTTTTT. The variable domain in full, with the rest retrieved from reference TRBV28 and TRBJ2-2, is DVKVTQSSRYLVKRTGEKVFLECVQDMDHENMFWYRQDPGLGLRLIYFSYDVKMKEKGDIPEGYSVSREKKERFSLILESASTNQTSMYLCASSLSGGASGELFFGEGSRLTVL.

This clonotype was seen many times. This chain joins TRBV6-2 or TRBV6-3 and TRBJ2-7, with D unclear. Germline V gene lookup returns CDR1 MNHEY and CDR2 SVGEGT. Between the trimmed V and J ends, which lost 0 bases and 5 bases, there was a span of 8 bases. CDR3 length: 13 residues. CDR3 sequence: CASSYSRRHEQYF. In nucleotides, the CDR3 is TGTGCCAGCAGTTACTCGAGACGGCACGAGCAGTACTTC.

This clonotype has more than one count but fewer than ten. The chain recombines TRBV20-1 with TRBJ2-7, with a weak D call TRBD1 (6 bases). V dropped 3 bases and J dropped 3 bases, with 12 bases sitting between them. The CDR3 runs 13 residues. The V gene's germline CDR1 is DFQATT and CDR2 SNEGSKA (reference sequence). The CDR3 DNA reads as TGCAGTGCTAGGTTAGGGGGAGTCTACGAGCAGTACTTC. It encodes CSARLGGVYEQYF.

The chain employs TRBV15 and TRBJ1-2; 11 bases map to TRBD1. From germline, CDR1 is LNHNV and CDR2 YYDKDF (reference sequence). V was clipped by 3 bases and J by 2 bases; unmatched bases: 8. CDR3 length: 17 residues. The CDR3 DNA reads TGTGCCACCAGCAGCCCTTGGGACAGGGGGAAGAACTATGGCTACACCTTC. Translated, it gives CATSSPWDRGKNYGYTF.

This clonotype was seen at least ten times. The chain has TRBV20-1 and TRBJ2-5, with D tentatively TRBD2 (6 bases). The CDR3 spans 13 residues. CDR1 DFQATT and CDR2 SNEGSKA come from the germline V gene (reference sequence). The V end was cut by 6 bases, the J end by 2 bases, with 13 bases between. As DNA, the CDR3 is TGCAGTGCCCCCTTAGCGGATCAAGAGACCCAGTACTTC. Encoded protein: CSAPLADQETQYF.

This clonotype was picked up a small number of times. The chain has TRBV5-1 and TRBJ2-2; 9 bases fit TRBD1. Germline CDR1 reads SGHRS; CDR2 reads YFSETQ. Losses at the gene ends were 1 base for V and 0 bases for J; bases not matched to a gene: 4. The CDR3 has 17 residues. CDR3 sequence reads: CASSLFGQGTNTGELFF. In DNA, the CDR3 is TGCGCCAGCAGCTTGTTCGGACAGGGGACGAACACCGGGGAGCTGTTTTTT.

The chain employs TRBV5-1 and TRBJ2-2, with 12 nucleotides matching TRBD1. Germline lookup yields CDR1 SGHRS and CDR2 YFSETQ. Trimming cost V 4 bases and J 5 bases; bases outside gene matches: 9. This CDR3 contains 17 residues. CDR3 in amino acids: CASSPGQGAATTGELFF. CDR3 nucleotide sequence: TGCGCCAGCAGCCCGGGACAGGGGGCCGCAACTACCGGGGAGCTGTTTTTT.